At least ten counts were recorded for the clone carrying this T cell receptor beta chain. The CDR3 has 14 residues. The V end was cut by 3 bases, the J end by 5 bases, with 15 bases between. The germline V gene encodes CDR1 SQVTM and CDR2 ANQGSEA. This specimen belongs to a study of neurological immune-mediated disorders. In TCRdb, the 5' RACE reads were re-called with MiXCR into one record per CDR3 protein. The repertoire includes some 26,000 distinct CDR3 sequences, under 8% of them detected once, and more than 8.5% sits in the top ten. The sequenced sample consisted of PBMCs. The sequence came from a woman aged 45-65 years in good health. The chain recombines TRBV29-1 with TRBJ2-3, with D perhaps TRBD1 or TRBD2 (5 bases each). The CDR3 protein is CSVDVRGGLDTQYF. The CDR3 DNA reads as TGCAGCGTTGACGTACGGGGCGGGTTAGATACGCAGTATTTT.